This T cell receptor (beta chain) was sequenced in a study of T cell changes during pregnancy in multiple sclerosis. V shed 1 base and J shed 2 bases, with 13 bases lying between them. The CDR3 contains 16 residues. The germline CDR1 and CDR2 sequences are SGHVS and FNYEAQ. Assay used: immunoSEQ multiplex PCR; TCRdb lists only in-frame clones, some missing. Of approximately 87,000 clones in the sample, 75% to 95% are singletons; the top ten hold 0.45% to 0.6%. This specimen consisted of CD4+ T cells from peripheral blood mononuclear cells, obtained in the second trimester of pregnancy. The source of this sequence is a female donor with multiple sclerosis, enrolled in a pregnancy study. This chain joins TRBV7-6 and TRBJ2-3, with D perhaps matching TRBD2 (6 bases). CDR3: CASSLVAGGVTDTQYF. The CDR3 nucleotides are TGTGCCAGCAGCTTAGTTGCGGGCGGGGTCACAGATACGCAGTATTTT.